The clone carrying this T cell receptor beta chain was counted many times. No antigen is known for it. The junction shows a germline mismatch at one end, possibly a read error. In the original workflow: Researchers built a distant-metastasis classifier for papillary thyroid cancer that drew on CDR3 differences across clinicopathological groups. TCRdb used MiXCR to call clones anew from the PCR reads. TCRdb, not the original authors, processed these V and J calls. The profile shows 15,000 to 20,000 clones, about 33% of them singletons. Every patient was untreated before thyroid surgery. The data originate from a study of metastatic and nonmetastatic thyroid tumors. Looking at the study overall: Thyroid patients, malignant and benign, had repertoires compared across blood and tumor or nodule tissue. Study-level findings and limits: Reportedly, malignant thyroid tumors had significantly higher TCR beta diversity than benign nodules, in blood and tumor.

Germline V gives CDR1 SNHLY, CDR2 FYNNEI. The CDR3 extends over 14 amino acids. The chain carries TRBV2 and TRBJ1-5; D remains unclear. The receptor's source is a male donor with papillary thyroid cancer or a benign thyroid nodule (not recorded which). Some clones in this sample may be carry-over from other donors' samples. The sequenced material came from tumor tissue. Here the CDR3 DNA reads TGTGCCAGCAGAGAGGTAGCTCACGATCAGCCCCGGCATTTT. This codes for CASREVAHDQPRHF.